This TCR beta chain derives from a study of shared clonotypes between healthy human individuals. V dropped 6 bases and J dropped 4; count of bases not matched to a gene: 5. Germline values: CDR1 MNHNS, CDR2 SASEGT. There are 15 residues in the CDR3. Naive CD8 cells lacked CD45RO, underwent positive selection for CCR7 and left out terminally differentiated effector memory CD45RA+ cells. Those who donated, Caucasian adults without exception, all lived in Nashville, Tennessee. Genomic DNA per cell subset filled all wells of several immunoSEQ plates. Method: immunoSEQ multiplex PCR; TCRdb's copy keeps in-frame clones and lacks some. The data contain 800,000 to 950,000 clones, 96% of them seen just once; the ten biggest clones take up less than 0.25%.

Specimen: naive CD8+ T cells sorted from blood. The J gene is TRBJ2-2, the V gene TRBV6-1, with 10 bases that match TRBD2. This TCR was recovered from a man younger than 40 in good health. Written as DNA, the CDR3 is TGTGCCAGCAGAAAGCGGGAGGGCCGCACCGGGGAGCTGTTTTTT. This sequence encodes CASRKREGRTGELFF.